This TCR beta chain was recorded in a study of cytomegalovirus exposure and HLA in healthy donors (dated by TCRdb to between 2016 and 2019). Turning to the overall study: In an earlier analysis of some 610 of the donors, around 300 Gb of sequence data and 95 million to 130 million unique TCR beta sequences from roughly 190 million T cells were reported. An early release covering just under 650 HLA-typed donors comprised about 290 gigabases of sequencing data and around 86 million unique TCR sequences. Of the 300 to 500 genotyped donors, 81% were placed in the genetic ancestry cluster associated with self-reported Caucasian donors. The study was designed to test whether signatures of past pathogen exposure could be identified by cataloging public T cell receptors. Using immunosequencing, the study profiled T cell repertoires from 500 to 800 subjects and related those repertoires to cytomegalovirus serostatus. Along with the approximately 600-subject first cohort, a separate validation cohort of over 90 different subjects was used. High-throughput TCR immunosequencing, statistical association of individual TCRs with disease status, and machine learning were combined to predict cytomegalovirus infection status. To study patterns of TCR occurrence, a later analysis re-analyzed previously published TCR beta repertoires from 600 to 750 donors and added high-resolution HLA genotyping. Rather than drawing on any new phenotypic data, the later analysis identified candidate immune exposures from TCR beta sequences and the way those sequences occurred across donors. An earlier analysis of more than 450 of the donors used high-throughput TCR beta sequencing to judge whether each TCR beta V gene segment behaved as functional or pseudogenic. Donor age, sex, ethnicity and CMV serostatus were compiled together with the repertoire data. In a later genetic analysis, genome-wide SNP genotypes for about 55% of the roughly 670 donors were used, and that subset was treated as a discovery cohort. All discovery cohort repertoires had been generated on a single sequencing platform. Class I and class II HLA loci were covered by the typing at four-digit resolution. The number of donors typed differed by locus, with roughly 620-630 for A, B, C, DRB1 and DQB1, roughly 520 for DQA1, 600 to 610 for DPA1, and about 450 for DPB1. Because of strong linkage in the cohort, five DR-DQ haplotypes were treated as single units for association and clustering. Across some 400 genotyped donors of the cohort, an average of about 200,000 unique TCR beta nucleotide sequences per donor were sequenced, and roughly a sixth of those sequences were non-productive.

Study-wide findings and limitations: In an earlier analysis of under 600 of the donors, most TCR beta V segments were observed in productive rearrangements about 87% or about 30% of the time, broadly matching IMGT annotations. A later analysis found that most CMV-associated TCR beta chains appeared HLA-restricted, with HLA associations seemingly driven largely by CMV exposure. Most TCR sequences were seen in very few donors, while some public TCRs were found in many individuals. In a later analysis, several top co-occurrence clusters were reported to appear linked to parvovirus B19, influenza, CMV and Epstein-Barr virus. Compared with the roughly 670-donor mean, donors in an Asian-associated ancestry cluster had fewer N-insertions in productive TCRs, according to a later genetic analysis. Because the 87-base-pair reads could not distinguish some IMGT-functional V segments, including TRBV6-2 and TRBV6-3, those segments were excluded. A further reported finding was that TCR beta sequences accurately predicted the HLA-A and HLA-B alleles for most subjects in the first cohort. According to a later analysis, TCR association rates differed among HLA loci, with DRB1 alleles showing the most associated TCRs and HLA-C alleles showing the fewest. Because counts were too low, around 17 rarely observed V segments, including chromosome 9 orphons, were left out of the earlier analysis of over 550 of the donors. CMV serostatus was the only immune exposure information available for the cohort. According to the authors, the approach could potentially be generalized to other disease states and immunological phenotypes. HLA typing was unavailable for some donors at each locus, so association tests used only the typed subset. In both the original and validation cohorts, the classifier was reported to diagnose cytomegalovirus status with high specificity and sensitivity. The study gave a list of under 200 TCR beta chains associated with cytomegalovirus. The sequencing pipeline was judged likely to have produced a cluster of highly shared sequence variants as a technical artifact. In vitro tests confirmed that a few of the cytomegalovirus-associated TCR beta chains recognize cytomegalovirus antigens. An association between a missense DCLRE1C variant and V-gene and J-gene trimming of TCR beta chains was found in a later genetic analysis and replicated in an independent cohort. The presence/absence analyses assumed that sequencing depth was roughly uniform across donors, and that assumption may not be true. In a later analysis, 16,951 TCR beta sequences were associated with specific HLA alleles at a false discovery rate of 0.05. Correlated functional status among segregating V segments might be attributable to linkage disequilibrium, but an unknown experimental factor could not be ruled out. Compared with equally common non-associated chains, HLA-associated TCR beta chains in a later analysis were more clonally expanded and had lower generation probabilities. When HLA alleles, especially DR and DQ, strongly co-occurred, TCR associations were difficult to assign to individual alleles. The cohort was sequenced for TCR beta chains only, and without alpha or paired-chain data the features that could be detected were limited.

Library method: the immunoSEQ multiplex PCR assay. For the multiplex PCR, a mixture combining 60 forward primers for TCR Vbeta segments and 13 reverse primers for TCR Jbeta segments was used. The CDR3 region of rearranged TCR beta genes was amplified from genomic DNA by a multiplex PCR assay. On the Illumina HiSeq System, the amplified TCR beta libraries were sequenced as 87-base-pair reads. The study's processing was this. A later analysis tallied 80 million to 95 million unique TCR beta chains across the 650 to 750 repertoires, and approximately 9.9 million of those chains were shared by two or more donors. Raw reads were error-corrected and collapsed into unique sequences by a nearest-neighbor algorithm in which closely related sequences were merged to remove PCR and sequencing errors. To assign V, D and J gene segments, CDR3 sequences were aligned to IMGT reference sequences. For a sequence to be retained, a match of at least six nucleotides to both a V gene segment and a J gene segment was required. A rearrangement was called productive if the CDR3 had no stop codons and remained in frame with V and J, and every other rearrangement was called non-productive. Following IMGT convention, CDR3 was defined as the stretch from the second conserved V-encoded cysteine to the conserved J-encoded phenylalanine. The earlier analysis of about 570 of the donors excluded any sequence lacking an unambiguous match to a single V gene segment. In an earlier analysis of approximately 500 of the donors, a V segment was called functional when productive rearrangements were above 56.7%, and segregating when the standard deviation between donors exceeded 5%. A statistical classification framework was developed to diagnose cytomegalovirus status using the catalog of TCR beta chain sequences. In a later analysis, V and J genes were assigned by comparing TCR nucleotide sequences against IMGT/GENE-DB human TR gene sequences. The TCRdist pipeline was used in a later analysis to assign CDR3 sequences and most-parsimonious VDJ recombination scenarios. In a later analysis, every TCR beta chain was defined by the combination of its CDR3 amino acid sequence and its V-gene family, and reads without a unique V-gene family were dropped. In a later analysis, some 600 highly shared, low-generation-probability nucleotide sequences were removed to address suspected cross-contamination and a sequencing artifact. A later analysis calculated a clonal expansion index for each public chain from normalized within-repertoire ranks of inferred template counts. In a later analysis, generation probabilities were computed with a VDJ recombination model fitted to out-of-frame rearrangements, and the resulting probabilities were checked against IGoR. A later analysis scored TCR-TCR, TCR-HLA and TCR-CMV co-occurrence with hypergeometric tests, applying a repertoire-size bias correction to TCR pairs. To estimate false discovery rates, a later analysis permuted the HLA or CMV assignments 20 times. A later analysis grouped co-occurring TCRs with DBSCAN, adding TCRdist sequence similarity when clustering within HLA-allele-positive subsets. For co-occurrence clustering, repertoires with fewer than 30,000 or more than 120,000 public chains were excluded, along with 4 to 6 repertoires with anomalous nucleotide sharing. TCRdb limited this immuneACCESS table to in-frame rearrangements with V and J called. A share of clones is missing; checked studies link under half to unresolved V genes, and the rest is unexplained. V and J calls and clone size are as listed in that table; D and trimming were resolved from the DNA. The sample profile shows about 120,000 clones; about 78% of them were found once. The top ten constitute around 1.3% of the sample.

On this clone: The antigen it binds to is not known. Base qualities are not at hand, and no much larger clone is one base apart.

The cohort consisted of 666 healthy bone marrow donors. All cohort members were sampled while nominally healthy, although unrecorded immune exposures were likely present. The donor tested CMV seronegative and was one of the 352 seronegative cohort members. Every donor gave a peripheral blood sample, and the peripheral blood mononuclear cells from that sample were used for TCR beta sequencing. The Qiagen DNeasy Blood Extraction Kit was used to extract genomic DNA from the blood cell samples. CDR1 SGHTA and CDR2 FQGTGA are derived from the germline V gene. Compared with germline, V lacks 1 base and J lacks 5 bases; bases without a gene match: 6. Its CDR3 holds 16 amino acids, cysteine through phenylalanine. Only the CDR3 part of the read is kept: 48 bases, read in frame from the first base.

The rearrangement joined TRBV7-3 to TRBJ2-3, and 10 junctional nucleotides match TRBD2. The TCR sequence derives from a female donor in good health and CMV-seronegative. The material sequenced was PBMCs. At the DNA level, the sequence is TGTGCCAGCAGCTTAATATCTAGCGGGGGCAGAGATACGCAGTATTTT. This yields the protein CASSLISSGGRDTQYF.